This T cell receptor (beta chain) appears in the sequencing data of a study of CD8 T cells in ankylosing spondylitis (dated by TCRdb to about 2017). The study in broad terms: T cell receptor beta repertoires were profiled in healthy donors and ankylosing spondylitis patients so that disease-linked TCR variants could be found. In total, the full study cohort was made up of 95 to 110 healthy donors and about two dozen ankylosing spondylitis patients. Peripheral blood samples were taken, and synovial fluid was additionally collected from ankylosing spondylitis patients. Broad study findings and their caveats: Some motif variants were previously reported in synovial fluid and blood of reactive arthritis patients, suggesting common disease-initiation mechanisms. A TCR beta motif made up of several highly homologous amino acid variants appeared to be characteristic of blood from ankylosing spondylitis patients. In peripheral blood, the disease-linked clones were found at relatively low frequencies and had a CD8+ phenotype. According to the report, matched synovial fluid samples from ankylosing spondylitis patients were significantly enriched for the disease-linked clones.

On this clonotype: No cognate antigen has been identified for it. Possible read error: a much larger clone is one base away.

Sequencing instrument: Illumina HiSeq 2500. Quantitative 5'-RACE with molecular barcodes was the method used to prepare the TCR beta libraries. The published analysis was carried out like this. A new computational method based on a probabilistic model of VDJ rearrangement was used to identify disease-linked TCR variants. In-frame beta chains were kept once TCRdb had trimmed the public reads at Q25 with fastp and called clones with MiXCR. A single entry per CDR3 protein holds the most common genes and DNA from its merged rows. For this entry, the V and J calls and clone size follow TCRdb and not the study's own pipeline. For this sample there are about 90,000 distinct CDR3 sequences; approximately 9.6% appear just once. In total, the top ten clones hold approximately 30% of the sample. Counted from cysteine to phenylalanine, this CDR3 has 14 amino acids. Only the CDR3 DNA stays, 42 bases, in frame from base 1. The germline V gene (reference sequence) provides CDR1 PRHDT and CDR2 FYEKMQ. V sheds 2 bases and J sheds 3 bases, leaving 11 bases between their ends.

The rearrangement joined TRBV13 to TRBJ2-7; confidence is insufficient to name the D gene. Sequenced material: blood, either unsorted or a sorted T cell fraction (not recorded which). This clonotype was sampled from a male donor with ankylosing spondylitis. Read as DNA, the sequence is TGTGCCAGCAGCTTAAAAGGGTTGGGCTACGAGCAGTACTTC. Its coded protein is CASSLKGLGYEQYF. The reference TRBV13 and TRBJ2-7 proteins fill in what lies around the CDR3, so the full variable domain reads AAGVIQSPRHLIKEKRETATLKCYPIPRHDTVYWYQQGPGQDPQFLISFYEKMQSDKGSIPDRFSAQQFSDYHSELNMSSLELGDSALYFCASSLKGLGYEQYFGPGTRLTVT.